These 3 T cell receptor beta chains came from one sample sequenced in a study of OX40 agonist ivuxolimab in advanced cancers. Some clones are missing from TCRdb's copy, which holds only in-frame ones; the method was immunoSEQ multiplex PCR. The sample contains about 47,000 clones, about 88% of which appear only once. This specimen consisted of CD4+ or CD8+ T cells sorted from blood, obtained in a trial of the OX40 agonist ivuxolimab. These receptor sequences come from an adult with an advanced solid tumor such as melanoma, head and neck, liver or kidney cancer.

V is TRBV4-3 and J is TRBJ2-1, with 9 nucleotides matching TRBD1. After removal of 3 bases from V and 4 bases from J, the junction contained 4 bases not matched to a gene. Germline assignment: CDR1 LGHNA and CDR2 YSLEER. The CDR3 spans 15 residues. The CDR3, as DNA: TGCGCCAGCAGCCATAGGGACAGGGCTTACAATGAGCAGTTCTTC. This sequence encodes CASSHRDRAYNEQFF.

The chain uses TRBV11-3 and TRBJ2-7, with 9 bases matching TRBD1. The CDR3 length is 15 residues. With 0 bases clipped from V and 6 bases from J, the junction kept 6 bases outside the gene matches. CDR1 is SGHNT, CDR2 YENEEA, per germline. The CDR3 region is CASSLDTGGRGEQYF. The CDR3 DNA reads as TGTGCCAGCAGCTTAGATACAGGGGGCAGGGGCGAGCAGTACTTC. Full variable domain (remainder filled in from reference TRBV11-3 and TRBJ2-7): EAGVVQSPRYKIIEKKQPVAFWCNPISGHNTLYWYLQNLGQGPELLIRYENEEAVDDSQLPKDRFSAERLKGVDSTLKIQPAELGDSAVYLCASSLDTGGRGEQYFGPGTRLTVT.

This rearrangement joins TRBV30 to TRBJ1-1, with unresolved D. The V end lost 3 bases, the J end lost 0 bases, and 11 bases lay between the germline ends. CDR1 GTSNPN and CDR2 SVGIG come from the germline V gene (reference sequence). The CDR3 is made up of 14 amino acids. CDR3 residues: CAWSLEFLNTEAFF. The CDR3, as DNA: TGTGCCTGGAGCCTAGAGTTTTTGAACACTGAAGCTTTCTTT.